This entry is about one TCR beta chain. The antigen remains undetermined. Sequenced by immunoSEQ multiplex PCR; TCRdb stores in-frame clones only, minus some. The table shows roughly 59,000 clones, with approximately 78% occurring only once. This entry is derived from a study of vaccination effects on CD4 cells after COVID-19. Before any sequencing was done, the ViraFEST assay used viral peptide pools to expand antigen-specific CD4+ T cells. The authors isolated CD4+ T cells after around 9 days of culture. Each participant received a vaccine that was either BNT162b2 or mRNA-1273, given as two doses. In the vaccine recipients, nucleocapsid antibodies were negative and there was no prior SARS-CoV-2 infection. Study-wide findings and caveats: The study found that only 1 of 255 vaccine-induced clones from healthy vaccinees cross-reacted with common cold coronaviruses.

The CDR3 consists of 12 residues. The V end was cut by 7 bases, the J end by 5 bases, with 12 bases between. The germline V gene has CDR1 LNHDA and CDR2 SQIVND (reference sequence). This specimen was CD4+ T cells from PBMCs cultured with HCoV-OC43 spike peptides, taken after COVID-19 vaccination. Regarding subset: HCoV-OC43 spike overlapping peptide pool stimulation. This clonotype was sampled from a human donor who received a COVID-19 vaccine. V is TRBV19 and J is TRBJ2-7; D possibly corresponds to TRBD1 (5 bases). CDR3 in amino acids: CASNTGTHEQYV. In DNA, the CDR3 is TGTGCCAGTAATACAGGTACGCACGAGCAGTACGTC.